A selection of T cell receptor beta chains follows, all from one sample in a study of blood T cells in healthy people across ages. TCRdb recomputed calls from the 5' RACE reads with MiXCR, one row per CDR3 protein. The sample lists fewer than 2 million distinct CDR3 sequences; approximately 39% were seen once. The sample taken for sequencing was blood. Source of these receptors: a human donor in good health. Each CDR3 is given with its conserved first and last residue. A D gene is named only where the DNA matches it firmly. The listing skips clone size in some rows; elsewhere it reads once, few, many or a size class.

cdr3_aa: CASISTGLGYTF
cdr3_nt: TGTGCCAGCATCTCCACAGGTTTAGGCTACACCTTC
d_call: .
v_call: TRBV12-3/TRBV12-4
j_call: TRBJ1-2
clone_size: many

cdr3_aa: CASTLAGGSSTDTQYF
cdr3_nt: TGTGCCAGCACCCTGGCGGGGGGTTCTAGCACAGATACGCAGTATTTT
d_call: TRBD2
v_call: TRBV7-2
j_call: TRBJ2-3
clone_size: once

cdr3_aa: CSAKEIIGETQYF
cdr3_nt: TGCAGTGCAAAGGAGATTATTGGGGAGACCCAGTACTTC
d_call: .
v_call: TRBV20-1
j_call: TRBJ2-5
clone_size: few

cdr3_aa: CASRLNSYNEQYF
cdr3_nt: TGTGCCAGCAGGTTAAATTCCTACAATGAGCAGTACTTC
d_call: .
v_call: TRBV12-3/TRBV12-4
j_call: TRBJ2-7
clone_size: .

cdr3_aa: CASGPSGLAKNIQYF
cdr3_nt: TGTGCTAGTGGTCCTTCAGGGTTAGCCAAAAACATTCAGTACTTC
d_call: .
v_call: TRBV12-5
j_call: TRBJ2-4
clone_size: .

cdr3_aa: CASSPGQGTRDTQYF
cdr3_nt: TGTGCCAGCAGTCCGGGACAGGGGACTCGAGATACGCAGTATTTT
d_call: TRBD1
v_call: TRBV2
j_call: TRBJ2-3
clone_size: .

cdr3_aa: CASSARWGTQFGYTF
cdr3_nt: TGTGCCAGCAGCGCCCGCTGGGGGACCCAATTTGGCTACACCTTC
d_call: .
v_call: TRBV9
j_call: TRBJ1-2
clone_size: few

cdr3_aa: CASSLEGHGSYGYTF
cdr3_nt: TGTGCCAGCAGTTTAGAGGGACACGGGAGCTATGGCTACACCTTC
d_call: .
v_call: TRBV12-3/TRBV12-4
j_call: TRBJ1-2
clone_size: .

cdr3_aa: CASSYSKLDSPSGEQYF
cdr3_nt: TGTGCCAGCAGTTACTCAAAACTAGACAGCCCGTCTGGGGAGCAGTACTTC
d_call: .
v_call: TRBV6-5
j_call: TRBJ2-4
clone_size: .

cdr3_aa: CASSSVAGASYEQYF
cdr3_nt: TGTGCCAGCAGTTCTGTAGCGGGGGCGTCCTACGAGCAGTACTTC
d_call: TRBD2
v_call: TRBV28
j_call: TRBJ2-7
clone_size: .

cdr3_aa: CASSQGQSNTLHF
cdr3_nt: TGCGCCAGCAGCCAGGGACAATCAAATACCCTCCACTTT
d_call: .
v_call: TRBV5-1
j_call: TRBJ1-6
clone_size: .

cdr3_aa: CASSPLSSGGASTDTQYF
cdr3_nt: TGTGCCAGCAGTCCCCTGTCGAGCGGGGGGGCCAGCACAGATACGCAGTATTTT
d_call: TRBD2
v_call: TRBV28
j_call: TRBJ2-3
clone_size: few

cdr3_aa: CASSFIQGIFYNEQFF
cdr3_nt: TGTGCCAGCAGCTTCATACAGGGTATTTTTTACAATGAGCAGTTCTTC
d_call: .
v_call: TRBV7-2
j_call: TRBJ2-1
clone_size: .

cdr3_aa: CASSGTAGHTF
cdr3_nt: TGTGCTAGTTCGGGGACGGCGGGCCACACCTTC
d_call: .
v_call: TRBV12-5
j_call: TRBJ1-2
clone_size: few

cdr3_aa: CATSDLIRTAKQNSYNEQFF
cdr3_nt: TGTGCCACCAGTGATTTAATCCGGACAGCGAAGCAGAACTCCTACAATGAGCAGTTCTTC
d_call: .
v_call: TRBV24-1
j_call: TRBJ2-1
clone_size: few

cdr3_aa: CASSWQGYEQFF
cdr3_nt: TGTGCCAGCAGCTGGCAAGGGTATGAGCAGTTCTTC
d_call: .
v_call: TRBV5-4
j_call: TRBJ2-1
clone_size: .

cdr3_aa: CASSQGDRDYNEQFF
cdr3_nt: TGCGCCAGCAGCCAGGGGGACAGGGACTACAATGAGCAGTTCTTC
d_call: TRBD1
v_call: TRBV4-1
j_call: TRBJ2-1
clone_size: many

cdr3_aa: CASSKLQGGGYEQYF
cdr3_nt: TGTGCCAGCAGCAAGCTACAGGGGGGCGGCTACGAGCAGTACTTC
d_call: .
v_call: TRBV21-1
j_call: TRBJ2-7
clone_size: .

cdr3_aa: CASSFPGPAAGEQYF
cdr3_nt: TGCGCCAGCAGCTTCCCCGGCCCCGCAGCGGGCGAGCAGTACTTC
d_call: .
v_call: TRBV5-1
j_call: TRBJ2-7
clone_size: few

cdr3_aa: CASGSGQASTDTQYF
cdr3_nt: TGTGCTAGTGGTTCCGGACAAGCTAGCACAGATACGCAGTATTTT
d_call: .
v_call: TRBV12-5
j_call: TRBJ2-3
clone_size: .

cdr3_aa: CASSSLGQGVSEQYF
cdr3_nt: TGTGCCAGCAGCTCGCTAGGACAGGGGGTGTCCGAGCAGTACTTC
d_call: TRBD1
v_call: TRBV7-2
j_call: TRBJ2-7
clone_size: many

cdr3_aa: CASSYSSGTRGYTF
cdr3_nt: TGTGCCAGCAGTTACTCGTCAGGGACGCGGGGCTACACCTTC
d_call: .
v_call: TRBV6-5
j_call: TRBJ1-2
clone_size: .

cdr3_aa: CASSLPGGGTQYF
cdr3_nt: TGCGCCAGCAGCCTCCCTGGGGGAGGTACGCAGTATTTT
d_call: .
v_call: TRBV5-1
j_call: TRBJ2-3
clone_size: .

cdr3_aa: CASSSVPPSYGHTF
cdr3_nt: TGTGCCAGCAGTTCGGTTCCCCCGAGCTATGGCCACACCTTC
d_call: .
v_call: TRBV6-2/TRBV6-3
j_call: TRBJ1-2
clone_size: .

cdr3_aa: CASSQDDRNQPQHF
cdr3_nt: TGCGCCAGCAGCCAAGATGACAGGAATCAGCCCCAGCATTTT
d_call: .
v_call: TRBV4-3
j_call: TRBJ1-5
clone_size: .

cdr3_aa: CASSSDRVSPLHF
cdr3_nt: TGTGCCAGCAGCTCCGACAGGGTTTCACCCCTCCACTTT
d_call: TRBD1
v_call: TRBV7-3
j_call: TRBJ1-6
clone_size: .

cdr3_aa: CASSLRPVEVNEQFF
cdr3_nt: TGTGCCAGCAGCTTACGACCGGTCGAGGTAAATGAGCAGTTCTTC
d_call: .
v_call: TRBV7-2
j_call: TRBJ2-1
clone_size: .

cdr3_aa: CASSQTGPDYNEQFF
cdr3_nt: TGTGCCAGCAGTCAGACAGGGCCGGATTACAATGAGCAGTTCTTC
d_call: TRBD1
v_call: TRBV6-5
j_call: TRBJ2-1
clone_size: few

cdr3_aa: CASSAIRTAYPYGYTF
cdr3_nt: TGTGCCAGCAGTGCAATCAGGACGGCGTACCCCTATGGCTACACCTTC
d_call: .
v_call: TRBV11-2
j_call: TRBJ1-2
clone_size: few

cdr3_aa: CASSAGTGYNQPQHF
cdr3_nt: TGTGCCAGCAGCGCCGGGACAGGCTATAATCAGCCCCAGCATTTT
d_call: TRBD1
v_call: TRBV7-2
j_call: TRBJ1-5
clone_size: .

cdr3_aa: CASSQSQGAFFGTEAFF
cdr3_nt: TGCGCCAGCAGCCAATCCCAGGGGGCGTTTTTCGGCACTGAAGCTTTCTTT
d_call: TRBD1
v_call: TRBV4-3
j_call: TRBJ1-1
clone_size: .

cdr3_aa: CAISEFSAVGRPRKENGYTF
cdr3_nt: TGTGCCATCAGTGAGTTTTCAGCTGTCGGGAGGCCAAGGAAAGAAAATGGCTACACCTTC
d_call: .
v_call: TRBV10-3
j_call: TRBJ1-2
clone_size: once

cdr3_aa: CASSTFGTSSYNEQFF
cdr3_nt: TGTGCCAGCAGCACGTTCGGGACTAGTTCCTACAATGAGCAGTTCTTC
d_call: TRBD2
v_call: TRBV7-8
j_call: TRBJ2-1
clone_size: few

cdr3_aa: CASGREQFF
cdr3_nt: TGTGCTAGTGGCAGGGAGCAGTTCTTC
d_call: .
v_call: TRBV12-5
j_call: TRBJ2-1
clone_size: many

cdr3_aa: CASSHLGTANTGELFF
cdr3_nt: TGTGCCAGCAGCCACCTTGGGACAGCGAACACCGGGGAGCTGTTTTTT
d_call: TRBD1
v_call: TRBV4-2
j_call: TRBJ2-2
clone_size: .

cdr3_aa: CASSSGLSISNTGELFF
cdr3_nt: TGTGCCAGCAGTTCCGGGTTAAGCATTTCGAACACCGGGGAGCTGTTTTTT
d_call: .
v_call: TRBV6-2/TRBV6-3
j_call: TRBJ2-2
clone_size: few

cdr3_aa: CASSTFLGQGTDTQYF
cdr3_nt: TGTGCCAGCAGCACATTTTTAGGACAGGGTACAGATACGCAGTATTTT
d_call: TRBD1
v_call: TRBV7-2
j_call: TRBJ2-3
clone_size: .

cdr3_aa: CSVRGRYQETQYF
cdr3_nt: TGCAGCGTTCGCGGGAGGTACCAAGAGACCCAGTACTTC
d_call: TRBD2
v_call: TRBV29-1
j_call: TRBJ2-5
clone_size: many

cdr3_aa: CSGAGTGAEETQYF
cdr3_nt: TGCAGTGGGGCGGGGACAGGGGCAGAAGAGACCCAGTACTTC
d_call: TRBD1
v_call: TRBV20-1
j_call: TRBJ2-5
clone_size: .

cdr3_aa: CASSNNDQPQHF
cdr3_nt: TGTGCCAGCAGCAACAACGATCAGCCCCAGCATTTT
d_call: .
v_call: TRBV7-9
j_call: TRBJ1-5
clone_size: .

cdr3_aa: CASSWPPGQEAGELFF
cdr3_nt: TGTGCCAGCAGCTGGCCCCCGGGACAGGAGGCCGGGGAGCTGTTTTTT
d_call: TRBD1
v_call: TRBV7-9
j_call: TRBJ2-2
clone_size: few

cdr3_aa: CSVSEGGTNQPQHF
cdr3_nt: TGCAGCGTTTCCGAGGGGGGGACAAATCAGCCCCAGCATTTT
d_call: .
v_call: TRBV29-1
j_call: TRBJ1-5
clone_size: .

cdr3_aa: CASSSVRDSGGDYNEQFF
cdr3_nt: TGTGCCAGCAGTTCGGTGCGGGACAGCGGCGGGGATTACAATGAGCAGTTCTTC
d_call: .
v_call: TRBV11-3
j_call: TRBJ2-1
clone_size: .

cdr3_aa: CASSLAGVGEQYF
cdr3_nt: TGCGCCAGCAGCTTGGCAGGGGTCGGCGAGCAGTACTTC
d_call: .
v_call: TRBV5-1
j_call: TRBJ2-7
clone_size: .

cdr3_aa: CASSLGHDHNEQFF
cdr3_nt: TGTGCCAGCAGCTTAGGGCATGACCACAATGAGCAGTTCTTC
d_call: .
v_call: TRBV7-6
j_call: TRBJ2-1
clone_size: few

cdr3_aa: CASSPRVATYEQYF
cdr3_nt: TGTGCCAGCAGCCCTCGGGTCGCGACCTACGAGCAGTACTTC
d_call: .
v_call: TRBV14
j_call: TRBJ2-7
clone_size: few

cdr3_aa: CASGQGENSPLHF
cdr3_nt: TGTGCCAGCGGCCAGGGGGAAAATTCACCCCTCCACTTT
d_call: TRBD1
v_call: TRBV6-2/TRBV6-3
j_call: TRBJ1-6
clone_size: once

cdr3_aa: CASSSAGGVVADAQYF
cdr3_nt: TGTGCCAGCAGCTCCGCAGGGGGCGTGGTAGCAGATGCGCAGTATTTT
d_call: TRBD1
v_call: TRBV7-6
j_call: TRBJ2-3
clone_size: .

cdr3_aa: CACHRFREGDSGGYTF
cdr3_nt: TGTGCCTGTCATCGGTTCCGGGAAGGGGATTCGGGAGGCTACACCTTC
d_call: .
v_call: TRBV30
j_call: TRBJ1-2
clone_size: .